The source of this TCR beta chain is a study of blood T cell repertoires in COVID-19. Sequenced by immunoSEQ multiplex PCR; TCRdb stores in-frame clones only, minus some. The data contain approximately 380,000 clones, 91% of them singletons. Germline CDR1 reads LGHDT; CDR2 reads YNNKEL (reference sequence). This CDR3 has 14 residues. Trimming removed 2 bases at V and 10 bases at J, with 15 bases between. This TCR derives from a middle-aged woman who had been exposed to COVID-19. The chain couples TRBV3-1 (or the pseudogene TRBV3-2) to TRBJ2-1; D is possibly TRBD2 (6 bases). The sample comprised PBMCs or T cells enriched from blood (not recorded which). The CDR3 DNA follows: TGTGCCAGCAGCCAACAAAGCACGGGAGCGGAGCAGTTCTTC. Translation gives CASSQQSTGAEQFF.